Below are 25 T cell receptor beta chains sequenced from a single sample in a study of CD8+ T cells in alopecia areata. Treatment here: oral pan-JAK inhibitor, 5-10 mg twice daily. Extraction and reverse transcription of RNA yielded cDNA as the sequencing template. The repertoire was sequenced with immunoSEQ multiplex PCR; TCRdb's copy has only in-frame clones and lacks some. This sample carries some 180,000 clones, approximately 51% of them seen once, and the ten largest clones take around 9.1%. The sample here was CD8+ T cells sorted from blood, taken around week 54, from a patient treated with tofacitinib. Receptor source: a human donor with alopecia areata.

V and J are TRBV25-1 and TRBJ2-5; 7 bases match TRBD2. Germline CDR1 MGHDK, CDR2 SYGVNS. J was trimmed by 1 base and V by 10 bases; bases with no gene match: 9. The CDR3 totals 14 residues. CDR3 nucleotide sequence: TGTGCCACCCTAGGCAGCGGGGTCCAAGAGACCCAGTACTTC. It is translated as CATLGSGVQETQYF.

This chain uses TRBV6-5 with TRBJ2-1; 10 positions agree with TRBD2. The V gene end was trimmed by 5 bases and the J gene end by 6 bases; junction bases not matched to a gene: 4. The germline V gene has CDR1 MNHEY and CDR2 SVGAGI. This CDR3 has 14 amino acids. DNA of the CDR3: TGTGCCAGCAGTGAGGGGACTAGCGCCAATGAGCAGTTCTTC. This codes for CASSEGTSANEQFF.

The V gene is TRBV29-1, the J gene TRBJ1-1, with 7 bases identical to TRBD1. The CDR3 runs to 11 residues. The germline V gene encodes CDR1 SQVTM and CDR2 ANQGSEA. V was clipped by 4 bases and J by 5 bases; unmatched bases: 1. CDR3 bases: TGCAGCGTTGCGACAGGGACTGAAGCTTTCTTT. This translates into CSVATGTEAFF.

The sample holds a few counts of this clone. V is TRBV7-9 and J is TRBJ2-5, with a tentative D call TRBD1 (6 bases). This CDR3 has 13 amino acids. CDR1 and CDR2 from the germline V gene are SEHNR and FQNEAQ (reference sequence). V shed 5 bases and J shed 5 bases, with 12 bases lying between them. This chain's CDR3 is CASSKQGAETQYF. CDR3 nucleotide sequence: TGTGCCAGCAGCAAACAGGGTGCGGAGACCCAGTACTTC. The variable domain in full, completed from reference TRBV7-9 and TRBJ2-5, reads DTGVSQNPRHKITKRGQNVTFRCDPISEHNRLYWYRQTLGQGPEFLTYFQNEAQLEKSRLLSDRFSAERPKGSFSTLEIQRTEQGDSAMYLCASSKQGAETQYFGPGTRLLVL.

This clone was recorded a few times. The gene calls are TRBV23-1 and TRBJ1-5; TRBD1 aligns across 7 bases. TRBV23-1 is an open reading frame whose function is uncertain. The CDR3 is 15 amino acids. J was trimmed by 7 bases and V by 6 bases; bases with no gene match: 12. This chain's CDR3 is CASRPDRPALQPQHF. The CDR3 DNA follows: TGCGCCAGCAGACCGGACAGGCCGGCGTTACAGCCCCAGCATTTT.

The rearrangement uses TRBV4-1 and TRBJ2-7; no definite D call. The CDR3 totals 14 residues. Per the germline V gene, CDR1 is MGHRA and CDR2 is YSYEKL. V lost 0 bases to trimming and J lost 3 bases, with 9 bases between them. The CDR3 region has the DNA TGCGCCAGCAGCCAAGACAACAGAGACTACGAGCAGTACTTC. As protein: CASSQDNRDYEQYF.

The J gene is TRBJ2-7, the V gene TRBV5-1; no clear D. The V gene's germline CDR1 is SGHRS and CDR2 YFSETQ. V lost 2 bases and J lost 5, with 11 bases in between. The CDR3 has 13 amino acids. The CDR3: CASSFVGLDEQYF. The DNA of the CDR3 is TGCGCCAGCAGCTTCGTAGGTCTTGACGAGCAGTACTTC.

V and J are TRBV5-1 and TRBJ2-7; the D is unclear. CDR1 and CDR2 from the germline V gene are SGHRS and YFSETQ. Trimming took off 0 bases at V and 4 bases at J, with 8 bases between the two ends. The CDR3 contains 13 residues. CDR3 coding DNA: TGCGCCAGCAGCTTGGCCGGGCGGTACGAGCAGTACTTC. Encoded protein: CASSLAGRYEQYF.

The DNA of the CDR3 is TGTGCCTGGATGTCATTACAGGCCCACGCGGGTGGCTACACCTTC. It specifies CAWMSLQAHAGGYTF. The chain has TRBV30 and TRBJ1-2, with a tentative D call TRBD1 (5 bases). The germline V gene encodes CDR1 GTSNPN and CDR2 SVGIG (reference sequence). Trimming removed 4 bases at V and 7 bases at J, with 22 bases between. The CDR3 is 15 residues long.

This chain uses TRBV6-5 with TRBJ1-6, with 8 bases matching TRBD1. Unmatched junction bases numbered 4, after V lost 5 bases and J lost 7 bases. This CDR3 region has 14 residues. Germline V gives CDR1 MNHEY, CDR2 SVGAGI. CDR3 nucleotides: TGTGCCAGCAGTAATAGACAGGGGAATTCACCCCTCCACTTT. Amino acid sequence: CASSNRQGNSPLHF.

The chain uses TRBV6-5 and TRBJ2-3, with a possible D match to TRBD2 (5 bases). In germline, CDR1 is MNHEY, CDR2 SVGAGI. This CDR3 comprises 15 residues. Trimming left V 5 bases short and J 4 bases short, with 16 bases between. The CDR3 nucleotides are TGTGCCAGCAGTCCCGCCGGAGGACTTTCAGATACGCAGTATTTT. Its translation: CASSPAGGLSDTQYF.

V usage is TRBV29-1 and J usage is TRBJ1-1; 10 bases fit TRBD1. Germline V gives CDR1 SQVTM, CDR2 ANQGSEA. CDR3 length: 11 amino acids. With V trimmed by 1 base and J by 10 bases, 0 bases remained unmatched. CDR3 protein: CSVEGQGAAFF. Written as DNA, the CDR3 is TGCAGCGTTGAAGGACAGGGGGCAGCTTTCTTT.

The genes are TRBV5-1 and TRBJ2-2, with 9 positions matching TRBD1. The trim removed 4 bases at V and 2 bases at J, leaving 9 bases unmatched. The CDR3 loop spans 17 amino acids. Looked up from germline, CDR1 is SGHRS and CDR2 is YFSETQ. The CDR3 is CASSVWRDRANTGELFF. The CDR3 coding sequence is TGCGCCAGCAGCGTATGGCGGGACAGGGCCAACACCGGGGAGCTGTTTTTT.

The chain is built from TRBV2 and TRBJ1-5; D may be TRBD1 (5 bases). Germline CDR1 SNHLY, CDR2 FYNNEI. V was pared by 6 bases and J by 6 bases, with 12 bases between. The CDR3 consists of 13 residues. CDR3 sequence reads: CASRGFGGQPQHF. In DNA, the CDR3 is TGTGCCAGCAGAGGATTCGGGGGTCAGCCCCAGCATTTT.

This clone has just a few counts. The rearrangement uses TRBV5-1 and TRBJ2-5, with D possibly called TRBD1 or TRBD2 (5 bases each). Germline CDR1 and CDR2: SGHRS and YFSETQ. The CDR3 runs to 14 residues. V was clipped by 4 bases and J by 1 base, with 11 bases between them. The CDR3 bases are TGCGCCAGCAGCCGGGTTGGGACCCAAGAGACCCAGTACTTC. Protein sequence: CASSRVGTQETQYF.

This sequence joins TRBV4-3 and TRBJ2-1; the match to TRBD2 covers 7 bases. Trimming cost V 0 bases and J 1 base; bases outside gene matches: 3. Germline-derived CDR1 and CDR2 are LGHNA and YSLEER. There are 16 residues in the CDR3. The CDR3 nucleotides read TGCGCCAGCAGCCAAGATCCCGGGAGGTCCTACAATGAGCAGTTCTTC. Its translation is CASSQDPGRSYNEQFF.

This clone was counted a few times. The chain is built from TRBV30 and TRBJ2-1, with TRBD2 matching 12 bases. The germline V gene encodes CDR1 GTSNPN and CDR2 SVGIG (reference sequence). This CDR3 has 14 residues. V lost 2 bases to trimming and J lost 12 bases; unmatched junction nucleotides: 8. The CDR3 loop reads CAWSTASGGAAQFF. The CDR3 DNA follows: TGTGCCTGGAGTACGGCTAGCGGGGGGGCTGCGCAGTTCTTC.

This clone was counted only a few times. V is TRBV6-5 and J is TRBJ1-5; TRBD1 might be the D (5 bases). Germline assignment: CDR1 MNHEY and CDR2 SVGAGI. The CDR3 sequence is 15 residues long. V was shortened by 6 bases and J by 5 bases, with 17 bases between the two germline ends. The CDR3 coding sequence is TGTGCCAGCAGCCTTCGGGGGGACCCAGATCAGCCCCAGCATTTT. This translates into CASSLRGDPDQPQHF.

The chain combines TRBV5-6 with TRBJ2-5; D is ambiguous. Between the trimmed V and J ends, which lost 3 bases and 1 base, there was a span of 7 bases. From germline, CDR1 is SGHDT and CDR2 YYEEEE. This CDR3 spans 13 amino acids. CDR3 DNA sequence: TGTGCCAGCAGCTCAGGCAGCCAAGAGACCCAGTACTTC. Its translation is CASSSGSQETQYF.

The chain carries TRBV11-2 and TRBJ2-7, with 7 bases lining up with TRBD1. After removal of 5 bases from V and 4 bases from J, the junction contained 5 bases not matched to a gene. CDR1 is SGHAT and CDR2 is FQNNGV in the germline V gene. This CDR3 has 13 amino acids. For the CDR3, the DNA is TGTGCCAGCAGCCAGGGACAGACTTACGAGCAGTACTTC. The encoded protein is CASSQGQTYEQYF.

This clone was picked up a small number of times. The CDR3 nucleotides are TGTGCCAGCAGCCCCGGAGGGGGGCTTGGCACTGAAGCTTTCTTT. Translated, it gives CASSPGGGLGTEAFF. The rearrangement joins TRBV9 to TRBJ1-1, with D perhaps TRBD1 (6 bases). Trimming shortened V by 4 bases and J by 4 bases, and 17 bases separated the two germline ends. Germline lookup yields CDR1 SGDLS and CDR2 YYNGEE. The CDR3 sequence is 15 residues long. The complete variable domain, with remaining parts taken from reference TRBV9 and TRBJ1-1, reads DSGVTQTPKHLITATGQRVTLRCSPRSGDLSVYWYQQSLDQGLQFLIQYYNGEERAKGNILERFSAQQFPDLHSELNLSSLELGDSALYFCASSPGGGLGTEAFFGQGTRLTVV.

This clone has more than one count but fewer than ten. The V and J genes are TRBV4-2 and TRBJ2-7; unclear D gene. V dropped 3 bases and J dropped 1 base, with 19 bases sitting between them. CDR1 is LGHNA, CDR2 YNFKEQ, per germline. The CDR3 spans 17 residues. In DNA, the CDR3 is TGTGCCAGCAGCCAGGGTACTGTGCTGGCCAGATCCTACGAGCAGTACTTC. It codes for CASSQGTVLARSYEQYF.

V usage is TRBV4-1 and J usage is TRBJ2-7, with TRBD1 matching 11 bases. The CDR3 spans 15 residues. Germline V gene data show CDR1 as MGHRA and CDR2 as YSYEKL. The J segment lost 6 bases and the V segment lost 4 bases, leaving 8 bases of the junction unmatched. CDR3 sequence (DNA): TGCGCCAGCAGCCCCGGACAGGGGGCCTTAGTCGAGCAGTACTTC. This encodes CASSPGQGALVEQYF.

This clone was found a few times. The chain is built from TRBV27 and TRBJ1-5; 7 bases are a match to TRBD1. The CDR3 has 14 amino acids. Germline V gene data show CDR1 as MNHEY and CDR2 as SMNVEV (reference sequence). V lost 6 bases to trimming and J lost 4 bases; unmatched junction nucleotides: 6. DNA of the CDR3: TGTGCCAGCAGGCAGACAGGGCGAAATCAGCCCCAGCATTTT. Translating it yields CASRQTGRNQPQHF.

The gene calls are TRBV6-5 and TRBJ2-7; tentatively, D is TRBD1 (7 bases). CDR1 is MNHEY and CDR2 is SVGAGI in the germline V gene. The CDR3 consists of 14 residues. V was shortened by 2 bases and J by 5 bases, with 13 bases between the two germline ends. The CDR3 DNA follows: TGTGCCAGCAGTTACGACAGGGAGGCGGACGAGCAGTACTTC. Its protein product is CASSYDREADEQYF.